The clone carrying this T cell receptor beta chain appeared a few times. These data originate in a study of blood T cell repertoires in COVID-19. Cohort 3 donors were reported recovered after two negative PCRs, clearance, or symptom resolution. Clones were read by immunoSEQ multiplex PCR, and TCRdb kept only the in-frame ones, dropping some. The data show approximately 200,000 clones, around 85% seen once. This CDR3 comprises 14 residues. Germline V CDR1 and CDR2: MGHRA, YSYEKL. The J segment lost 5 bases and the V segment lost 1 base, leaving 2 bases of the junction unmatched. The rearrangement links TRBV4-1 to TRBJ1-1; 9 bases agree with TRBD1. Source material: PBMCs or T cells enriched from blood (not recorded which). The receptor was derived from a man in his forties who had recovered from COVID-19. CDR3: CASSQGQGGTEAFF. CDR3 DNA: TGCGCCAGCAGCCAAGGACAGGGGGGAACTGAAGCTTTCTTT.